The 28 T cell receptor beta chains reported below all come from one sample, sequenced in a study of cytomegalovirus exposure and HLA in healthy donors. Amplification used 60 Vbeta primers and 13 Jbeta primers. Generated by immunoSEQ multiplex PCR, the TCRdb table keeps only in-frame clones and is missing some. Of 75,000 to 80,000 clones in the sample, more than 65% were seen once. The sequencing input was PBMCs. These receptors were obtained from a male donor in good health and CMV-seropositive.

V gene TRBV7-6 combines with J gene TRBJ2-3, with 8 nucleotides matching TRBD2. The CDR3 loop spans 17 amino acids. V trimming: 1 base; J trimming: 4 bases; junction bases outside the gene matches: 10. Germline V lookup: CDR1 SGHVS, CDR2 FNYEAQ. Written as DNA, the CDR3 is TGTGCCAGCAGCTTAGTAGGGACTAGTGGAGGGCCAGATACGCAGTATTTT. Protein product: CASSLVGTSGGPDTQYF.

This clone was counted only a few times. The chain is built from TRBV6-6 and TRBJ1-3, with D uncertain. The germline CDR1 and CDR2 sequences are MNHNY and SVGAGI (reference sequence). The CDR3 runs 15 residues. Trimming cost V 4 bases and J 0 bases, with 10 bases left between them. The CDR3 region has the DNA TGTGCCAGCAGTTTGGGAGTCGGCTCTGGAAACACCATATATTTT. Protein: CASSLGVGSGNTIYF.

The chain combines TRBV28 with TRBJ1-6, with TRBD1 matching over 8 bases. CDR3 length: 15 amino acids. Germline V gene data show CDR1 as MDHEN and CDR2 as SYDVKM. After removal of 6 bases from V and 4 bases from J, the junction contained 5 bases not matched to a gene. DNA for the CDR3: TGTGCCAGCAGGGGGCGGGACAGGTATAATTCACCCCTCCACTTT. Protein: CASRGRDRYNSPLHF. Drawing the rest from reference TRBV28 and TRBJ1-6, the complete variable domain is DVKVTQSSRYLVKRTGEKVFLECVQDMDHENMFWYRQDPGLGLRLIYFSYDVKMKEKGDIPEGYSVSREKKERFSLILESASTNQTSMYLCASRGRDRYNSPLHFGNGTRLTVT.

In this sample, this clone turned up once. This rearrangement joins TRBV7-2 to TRBJ2-1; tentative D call: TRBD2 (6 bases). Trimming pared 2 bases from V and 6 bases from J, leaving 14 bases between. Germline-derived CDR1 and CDR2 are SGHTA and FQGNSA. The CDR3 has 15 residues. The CDR3, as DNA: TGTGCCAGCAGCTTAACCACTAGCCGCGGCAATGAGCAGTTCTTC. Its protein product is CASSLTTSRGNEQFF. Complete variable domain (other parts from reference TRBV7-2 and TRBJ2-1): GAGVSQSPSNKVTEKGKDVELRCDPISGHTALYWYRQSLGQGLEFLIYFQGNSAPDKSGLPSDRFSAERTGGSVSTLTIQRTQQEDSAVYLCASSLTTSRGNEQFFGPGTRLTVL.

This chain uses TRBV11-2 with TRBJ1-6, with a possible D match to TRBD1 (5 bases). There are 12 residues in the CDR3. V lost 6 bases, J lost 7 bases, and 7 bases lay in between. Germline V gene sequence: CDR1 SGHAT, CDR2 FQNNGV. The CDR3 reads CASRRQNSPLHF. The CDR3 DNA follows: TGTGCCAGCAGGCGACAGAATTCACCCCTCCACTTT. Based on the CDR3 plus reference TRBV11-2 and TRBJ1-6, the full variable domain is EAGVAQSPRYKIIEKRQSVAFWCNPISGHATLYWYQQILGQGPKLLIQFQNNGVVDDSQLPKDRFSAERLKGVDSTLKIQPAKLEDSAVYLCASRRQNSPLHFGNGTRLTVT.

The V gene is TRBV6-1, the J gene TRBJ1-1, with D tentatively TRBD1 (5 bases). The CDR3 extends over 13 amino acids. Germline V gene sequence: CDR1 MNHNS, CDR2 SASEGT. V dropped 6 bases and J dropped 1 base, with 9 bases sitting between them. The CDR3 region has the DNA TGTGCCAGCAGACGACAGAAGAACACTGAAGCTTTCTTT. Residues: CASRRQKNTEAFF.

This clone was observed once. The rearrangement uses TRBV30 and TRBJ2-2; D perhaps matches TRBD2 (6 bases). The germline V gene encodes CDR1 GTSNPN and CDR2 SVGIG (reference sequence). The CDR3 is 14 residues long. The germline V and J ends were trimmed by 3 bases and 6 bases, with 14 bases remaining between them. CDR3 sequence reads: CAWRHPREAGELFF. The CDR3, as DNA: TGTGCCTGGAGGCACCCCAGGGAGGCCGGGGAGCTGTTTTTT.

Of note for this clone: Germline is not matched at one junction end, which may reflect a read error. The V and J genes are TRBV11-2 and TRBJ1-5; D might be TRBD1 (5 bases). There are 15 residues in the CDR3. Germline V CDR1 and CDR2: SGHAT, FQNNGV. CDR3 loop: CTSSQAGVSGEPQHF. The DNA of the CDR3 is TGTACCAGCAGCCAGGCGGGGGTTTCAGGAGAGCCCCAGCATTTT.

The rearrangement uses TRBV6-1 and TRBJ2-2; no firm D call. The V gene lost 8 bases and the J gene lost 7 bases, with 11 bases spanning the gap. The CDR3 contains 12 residues. In germline, CDR1 is MNHNS, CDR2 SASEGT. The CDR3 DNA follows: TGTGCCAGCCTGACACGGTACGGGGAGCTGTTTTTT. Protein: CASLTRYGELFF.

CDR3 DNA: TGTGCCTGGAGTGTAGCGGGGCCAAACTACGAGCAGTACTTC. Translating gives CAWSVAGPNYEQYF. The rearrangement joins TRBV30 to TRBJ2-7; 7 nucleotides agree with TRBD2. Per germline, CDR1 GTSNPN and CDR2 SVGIG (reference sequence). The CDR3 is 14 amino acids. With 0 bases clipped from V and 3 bases from J, the junction kept 5 bases outside the gene matches.

As for this clone: Other DNA sequences within the sample encode an identical CDR3. The J gene is TRBJ2-3, the V gene TRBV7-2, with TRBD2 matching over 11 bases. The trim removed 1 base at V and 3 bases at J, leaving 0 bases unmatched. Germline values: CDR1 SGHTA, CDR2 FQGNSA. The CDR3 spans 15 residues. Written as DNA, the CDR3 is TGTGCCAGCAGCTTAGGACTAGCGGGGACAGATACGCAGTATTTT. Residues: CASSLGLAGTDTQYF. Full variable domain (rest looked up from reference TRBV7-2 and TRBJ2-3): GAGVSQSPSNKVTEKGKDVELRCDPISGHTALYWYRQSLGQGLEFLIYFQGNSAPDKSGLPSDRFSAERTGGSVSTLTIQRTQQEDSAVYLCASSLGLAGTDTQYFGPGTRLTVL.

The chain has TRBV28 and TRBJ2-7, with D perhaps TRBD1 (5 bases). Trimming removed 6 bases at V and 2 bases at J, with 17 bases between. Germline V CDR1 and CDR2: MDHEN, SYDVKM. The CDR3 is made up of 15 amino acids. This CDR3 reads CASSAPTVTAYEQYF. The CDR3 nucleotides read TGTGCCAGCAGCGCCCCGACAGTTACGGCCTACGAGCAGTACTTC.

The chain has TRBV18 and TRBJ2-7; 7 nucleotides agree with TRBD1. CDR3 length equals 14 residues. Unmatched junction bases numbered 10, after V lost 6 bases and J lost 5 bases. Germline values: CDR1 KGHSH, CDR2 LQKENI. CDR3 sequence (DNA): TGTGCCAGCTCCGAGACAGGGAACAGCCACGAGCAGTACTTC. Its translation: CASSETGNSHEQYF.

The rearrangement links TRBV6-5 to TRBJ2-2, with D possibly TRBD2 on 6 matching bases. The V and J ends lost 5 bases and 4 bases respectively, with 8 bases between them. The CDR3 has 13 amino acids. Germline V gene lookup returns CDR1 MNHEY and CDR2 SVGAGI. CDR3 residues: CASSQGLTGELFF. The DNA for the CDR3 is TGTGCCAGCAGTCAGGGACTCACCGGGGAGCTGTTTTTT.

A single count supports this clone. J is TRBJ1-2 and V is TRBV4-3; TRBD1 matches at 7 bases. The trim removed 2 bases at V and 0 bases at J, leaving 12 bases unmatched. This CDR3 is built from 18 residues. Germline lookup yields CDR1 LGHNA and CDR2 YSLEER. The CDR3: CASSQRGDRETSNYGYTF. The CDR3 nucleotides are TGCGCCAGCAGCCAAAGGGGCGACAGGGAGACTTCTAACTATGGCTACACCTTC.

V gene TRBV9 combines with J gene TRBJ2-3; no definite D call. Germline CDR1 is SGDLS and CDR2 is YYNGEE. The CDR3 consists of 13 residues. V dropped 0 bases and J dropped 4 bases, with 6 bases sitting between them. In DNA, the CDR3 is TGTGCCAGCAGCGTAGCGAGCCCAGATACGCAGTATTTT. It translates to CASSVASPDTQYF. The full variable domain, in which reference TRBV9 and TRBJ2-3 provide the parts outside the CDR3, is DSGVTQTPKHLITATGQRVTLRCSPRSGDLSVYWYQQSLDQGLQFLIQYYNGEERAKGNILERFSAQQFPDLHSELNLSSLELGDSALYFCASSVASPDTQYFGPGTRLTVL.

The chain uses TRBV6-5 and TRBJ2-3; 11 bases match TRBD2. Germline assignment: CDR1 MNHEY and CDR2 SVGAGI. V was pared by 6 bases and J by 3 bases, with 2 bases of the junction left unmatched. The CDR3 is 14 residues long. The DNA for the CDR3 is TGTGCCAGCAGGGGACTAGCGGCTACAGATACGCAGTATTTT. Protein product: CASRGLAATDTQYF.

V and J are TRBV18 and TRBJ2-7; 7 nucleotides line up with TRBD1. V lost 2 bases, J lost 0 bases, and 4 bases stayed unmatched. The CDR3 is 15 amino acids. Germline V lookup: CDR1 KGHSH, CDR2 LQKENI. The CDR3 DNA sequence: TGTGCCAGCTCACCAGAGGACAGGAGCTCCTACGAGCAGTACTTC. Protein: CASSPEDRSSYEQYF.

The V call is TRBV6-5, the J call TRBJ1-5; D perhaps matches TRBD1 (5 bases). Germline V gene lookup returns CDR1 MNHEY and CDR2 SVGAGI. CDR3 length equals 15 residues. Trimming shortened V by 6 bases and J by 3 bases, and 15 bases separated the two germline ends. The CDR3 sequence: CASRRTGGTNQPQHF. CDR3 nucleotides: TGTGCCAGCAGGCGAACTGGAGGGACCAATCAGCCCCAGCATTTT.

The V and J genes are TRBV7-2 and TRBJ2-5; TRBD1 might be the D (6 bases). The J call may be incorrect, as the DNA end agrees better with TRBJ2-7. The germline gives CDR1 SGHTA, CDR2 FQGNSA. The CDR3 length is 12 residues. The CDR3 sequence is CASSLRGTEQYF. CDR3 in DNA: TGTGCCAGCAGCTTAAGGGGGACCGAGCAGTACTTC.

The chain recombines TRBV6-1 with TRBJ1-2; 11 bases fit TRBD1. The V segment lost 4 bases and the J segment 5 bases; nucleotides outside the gene matches: 3. The CDR3 consists of 14 residues. The germline CDR1 and CDR2 sequences are MNHNS and SASEGT. The CDR3 DNA sequence: TGTGCCAGCAGTGGAGGACAGGGGGCTTATGGCTACACCTTC. Its protein is CASSGGQGAYGYTF.

The V gene is TRBV5-6, the J gene TRBJ1-1; D unresolved. This CDR3 is built from 15 residues. Germline V gives CDR1 SGHDT, CDR2 YYEEEE. V lost 4 bases, J lost 0 bases, and 13 bases lay in between. The CDR3 nucleotides read TGTGCCAGCAGCCCCGCGGGATTCATGAACACTGAAGCTTTCTTT. Translated, it gives CASSPAGFMNTEAFF.

The chain links TRBV9 to TRBJ2-7; a weak D match, TRBD1 (6 bases). Germline V lookup: CDR1 SGDLS, CDR2 YYNGEE. With 1 base removed from V and 0 bases from J, the gap between germline ends came to 17 bases. The CDR3 is made up of 17 amino acids. CDR3 coding DNA: TGTGCCAGCAGCGTAAGAGTCACAGGGCGTCTCTCCTACGAGCAGTACTTC. Amino acid sequence: CASSVRVTGRLSYEQYF. Looking up the rest from reference TRBV9 and TRBJ2-7 gives the full variable domain: DSGVTQTPKHLITATGQRVTLRCSPRSGDLSVYWYQQSLDQGLQFLIQYYNGEERAKGNILERFSAQQFPDLHSELNLSSLELGDSALYFCASSVRVTGRLSYEQYFGPGTRLTVT.

This chain joins TRBV6-6 and TRBJ2-3; 12 positions agree with TRBD2. Germline assignment: CDR1 MNHNY and CDR2 SVGAGI (reference sequence). The V segment lost 2 bases and the J segment 5 bases; nucleotides outside the gene matches: 2. This CDR3 has 15 residues. The CDR3 DNA is TGTGCCAGCAGTTACACTAGCGGGGGGAAAGATACGCAGTATTTT. Its protein product is CASSYTSGGKDTQYF.

V usage is TRBV5-8 and J usage is TRBJ2-1, with D unresolved. CDR3 length: 14 residues. The V and J ends lost 1 base and 5 bases respectively, with 10 bases between them. Looked up from germline, CDR1 is SGHTS and CDR2 is YDEGEE. CDR3 nucleotides: TGTGCCAGCAGCTTGACGCTCCGAGACAATGAGCAGTTCTTC. Protein product: CASSLTLRDNEQFF.

The chain couples TRBV25-1 to TRBJ2-1; tentative D call: TRBD1 (5 bases). Per germline, CDR1 MGHDK and CDR2 SYGVNS. CDR3 length: 15 residues. V was shortened by 5 bases and J by 1 base, with 12 bases between the two germline ends. The CDR3 bases are TGTGCCAGCAGTCAGGGTGCAATGTCCTACAATGAGCAGTTCTTC. As protein: CASSQGAMSYNEQFF.

V is TRBV2 and J is TRBJ1-1, with D uncertain. Trimming removed 4 bases from V and 2 bases from J, with 5 bases in between. The CDR3 covers 12 residues. In germline, CDR1 is SNHLY, CDR2 FYNNEI. The CDR3 sequence: CASSGHNTEAFF. Written as DNA, the CDR3 is TGTGCCAGCAGTGGACATAACACTGAAGCTTTCTTT.

The chain employs TRBV30 and TRBJ2-7; D is uncertain. The CDR3 runs to 14 residues. V shed 0 bases and J shed 3 bases, with 12 bases lying between them. The germline gives CDR1 GTSNPN, CDR2 SVGIG (reference sequence). CDR3 sequence reads: CAWSVLRSHYEQYF. CDR3 DNA sequence: TGTGCCTGGAGTGTACTACGGTCGCACTACGAGCAGTACTTC.